This TCR beta chain was documented in a study of post-analysis software for immune sequencing data. Whole-study context: Included among the disease courses, which were recorded for the cohort, were relapsing-remitting, secondary progressive and progressive-relapsing multiple sclerosis. The study, taken as a whole, reports: With F measure, samples from one preparation batch clustered together strongly. There was significantly lower normalized Chao1 diversity in multiple sclerosis patients than in controls. TRBV segments more frequent in patients than in controls numbered five and included TRBV5-6, TRBV5-1 and TRBV20-1.

Sequencing libraries made from TCR beta cDNA carried unique molecular identifiers. It was from about 0.94 to 9.7 million T cells that some 500,000 cDNA molecules came. TCRdb ran MiXCR on the PCR reads and lists one entry per CDR3 protein. The data contain 750,000 to 950,000 distinct CDR3 sequences, approximately 50% of them seen just once; the ten biggest clones take up approximately 4.4%. Trimming cost V 5 bases and J 11 bases; bases outside gene matches: 11. CDR3 length: 16 amino acids. Germline lookup yields CDR1 SEHNR and CDR2 FQNEAQ (reference sequence). This clonotype was seen more than once but under ten times. Its antigen is currently unknown.

Sequenced input: blood. The receptor comes from a girl aged 5 to 17 with multiple sclerosis. The V gene is TRBV7-9, the J gene TRBJ2-5; 16 bases fit TRBD2. DNA for the CDR3: TGTGCCAGCAGCATGGGACTAGCGGGAGGGACTGAAGAGCAGTACTTC. This gives the protein CASSMGLAGGTEEQYF.